Detailed here is one T cell receptor beta chain. What it recognizes is unknown. V lost 0 bases, J lost 1 base, and 6 bases stayed unmatched. Germline V lookup: CDR1 SGHTA, CDR2 FQGNSA. The CDR3 has 17 amino acids. Some clones are missing from TCRdb's copy, which holds only in-frame ones; the method was immunoSEQ multiplex PCR. Here the sample spans approximately 88,000 clones, roughly 84% being singletons. This specimen comes from a study of OX40 agonist ivuxolimab in advanced cancers. Study summary: Patients treated during dose escalation were battling hepatocellular carcinoma, melanoma, renal cell or head and neck cancer.

Study-wide results and caveats: At 0.1 to 3.0 mg/kg, CD4+ and CD8+ blood T cells expanded clonally by week 6.

Systemic immunosuppression or a history of autoimmune disease excluded patients. The source was CD4+ or CD8+ T cells sorted from blood, collected in a trial of the OX40 agonist ivuxolimab. V and J are TRBV7-2 and TRBJ2-3; TRBD2 agrees at 8 bases. This clonotype was obtained from an adult with an advanced solid tumor such as melanoma, head and neck, liver or kidney cancer. The CDR3 loop reads CASSLAPGAGGTDTQYF. As DNA, the CDR3 is TGTGCCAGCAGCTTAGCGCCCGGAGCGGGGGGCACAGATACGCAGTATTTT.